The rows below give T cell receptor beta chains drawn from one sample of a study of blood T cell repertoires in COVID-19. Generated by immunoSEQ multiplex PCR, the TCRdb table keeps only in-frame clones and is missing some. The data contain about 200,000 clones, roughly 90% of them singletons. Sequenced material: PBMCs or T cells enriched from blood (not recorded which). The receptors here all came from a woman between 18 and 29 years old who had recovered from COVID-19. Each CDR3 is given with its conserved first and last residue.

TRBV28	TRBJ1-3	CASSLYYGNTIYF
TRBV9	TRBJ2-6	CASSVSRLSGANVLTF
TRBV6-5	TRBJ1-2	CASSPTGGYGYTF
TRBV2	TRBJ1-1	CASSEALGTGVAEAFF
TRBV5-6	TRBJ2-4	CASSGTSSVTKNIQYF
TRBV7-6	TRBJ2-7	CASSLGRDRGSYEQYF
TRBV24-1	TRBJ1-2	CATSRSGNYGYTF
TRBV9	TRBJ1-3	CASSEGTVQAGNTIYF
TRBV9	TRBJ1-2	CASSVPRTGVDYGYTF
TRBV5-4	TRBJ2-7	CASSHSTVSYEQYF
TRBV15	TRBJ1-1	CATSRGGQGMAAFF
TRBV10-3	TRBJ2-1	CAISVGLYNEQFF
TRBV2	TRBJ2-3	CASSFDSGGATDTQYF
TRBV7-6	TRBJ2-2	CASNQDLVKLFF
TRBV13	TRBJ1-6	CASSSGTGGFLGGNSPLHF
TRBV6-1	TRBJ2-7	CASSDNPGQGNDEQYF
TRBV6-5	TRBJ2-5	CASSRDNRETQYF
TRBV28	TRBJ2-5	CASSLSRRGGKETQYF
TRBV7-3	TRBJ1-2	CASSITNYGYTF
TRBV6-5	TRBJ2-6	CASSDEGAGANVLTF
TRBV18	TRBJ2-2	CASSPPNRESAGELFF
TRBV7-2	TRBJ2-3	CASSIREHISSGDTQYF
TRBV11-2	TRBJ1-2	CASSYQGDYGYTF
TRBV4-1	TRBJ1-2	CASSQVLTGNYGYTF
TRBV28	TRBJ2-4	CASSFRGLVNIQYF
TRBV7-9	TRBJ2-3	CASSRDRITDTQYF
TRBV2	TRBJ2-7	CASSRGQGVWEQYF